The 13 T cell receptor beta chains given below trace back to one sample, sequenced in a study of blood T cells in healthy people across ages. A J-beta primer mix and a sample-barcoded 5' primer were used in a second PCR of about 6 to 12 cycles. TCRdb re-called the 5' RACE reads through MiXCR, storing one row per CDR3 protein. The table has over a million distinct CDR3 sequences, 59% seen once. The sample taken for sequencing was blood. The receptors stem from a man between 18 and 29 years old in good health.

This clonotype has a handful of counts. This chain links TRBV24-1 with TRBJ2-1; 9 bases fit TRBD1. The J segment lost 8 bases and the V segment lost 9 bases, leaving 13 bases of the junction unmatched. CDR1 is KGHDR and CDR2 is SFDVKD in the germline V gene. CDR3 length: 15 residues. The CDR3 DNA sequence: TGTGCCACCTCAAGTCGGGACAGGGTTGAATATGAGCAGTTCTTC. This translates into CATSSRDRVEYEQFF.

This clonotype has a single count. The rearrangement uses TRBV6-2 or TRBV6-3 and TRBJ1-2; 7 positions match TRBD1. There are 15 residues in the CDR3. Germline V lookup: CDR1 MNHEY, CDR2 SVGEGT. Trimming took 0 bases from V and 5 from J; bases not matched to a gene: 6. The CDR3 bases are TGTGCCAGCAGTTACTCAGCCGAGACAGGGTATGGCTACACCTTC. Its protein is CASSYSAETGYGYTF.

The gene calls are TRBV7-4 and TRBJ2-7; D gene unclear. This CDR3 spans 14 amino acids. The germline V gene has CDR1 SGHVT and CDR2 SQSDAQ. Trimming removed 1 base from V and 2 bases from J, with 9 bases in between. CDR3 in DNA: TGTGCCAGCAGCTTAGGGGCGCTTCCCTACGAGCAGTACTTC. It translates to CASSLGALPYEQYF.

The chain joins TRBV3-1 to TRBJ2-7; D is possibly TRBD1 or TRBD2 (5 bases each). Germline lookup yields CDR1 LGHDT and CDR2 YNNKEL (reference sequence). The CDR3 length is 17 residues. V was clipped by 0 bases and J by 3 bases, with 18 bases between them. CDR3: CASSQEGRGFLFYEQYF. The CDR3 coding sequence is TGTGCCAGCAGCCAAGAGGGACGGGGATTTCTCTTCTACGAGCAGTACTTC.

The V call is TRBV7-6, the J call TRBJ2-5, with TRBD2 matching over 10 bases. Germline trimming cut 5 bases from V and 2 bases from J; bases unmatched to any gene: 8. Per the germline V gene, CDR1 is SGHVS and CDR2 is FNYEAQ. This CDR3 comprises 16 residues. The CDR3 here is CASSRRTSGLQETQYF. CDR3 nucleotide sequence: TGTGCCAGCAGCCGCCGGACTAGCGGCTTACAAGAGACCCAGTACTTC.

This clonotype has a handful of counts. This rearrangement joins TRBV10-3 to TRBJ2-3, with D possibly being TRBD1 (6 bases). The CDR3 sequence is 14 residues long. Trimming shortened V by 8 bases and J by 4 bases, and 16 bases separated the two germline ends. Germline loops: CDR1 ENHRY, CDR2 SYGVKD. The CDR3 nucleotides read TGTGCCATCTGTAGGGAGTCAGGGGCAGATACGCAGTATTTT. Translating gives CAICRESGADTQYF.

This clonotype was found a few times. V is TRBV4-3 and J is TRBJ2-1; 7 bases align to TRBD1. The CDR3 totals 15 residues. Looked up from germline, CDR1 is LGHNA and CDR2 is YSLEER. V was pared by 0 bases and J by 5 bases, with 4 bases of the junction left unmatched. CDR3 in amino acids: CASSQDWTGDNEQFF. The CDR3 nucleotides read TGCGCCAGCAGCCAAGACTGGACAGGAGACAATGAGCAGTTCTTC.

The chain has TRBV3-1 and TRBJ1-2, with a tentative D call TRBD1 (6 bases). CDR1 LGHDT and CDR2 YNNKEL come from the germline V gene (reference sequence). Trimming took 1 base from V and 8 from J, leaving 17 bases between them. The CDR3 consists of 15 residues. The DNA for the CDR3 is TGTGCCAGCAGCCAAGGTACAGGGAAAGTTGAGGGCTACACCTTC. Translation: CASSQGTGKVEGYTF.

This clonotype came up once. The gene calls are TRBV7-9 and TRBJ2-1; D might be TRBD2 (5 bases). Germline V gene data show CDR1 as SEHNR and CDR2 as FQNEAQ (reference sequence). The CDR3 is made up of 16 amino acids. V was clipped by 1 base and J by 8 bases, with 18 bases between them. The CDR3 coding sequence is TGTGCCAGCAGCTTAGAGGACGGAGGCCTTATCTATGAGCAGTTCTTC. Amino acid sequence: CASSLEDGGLIYEQFF. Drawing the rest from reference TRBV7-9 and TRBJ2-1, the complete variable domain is DTGVSQNPRHKITKRGQNVTFRCDPISEHNRLYWYRQTLGQGPEFLTYFQNEAQLEKSRLLSDRFSAERPKGSFSTLEIQRTEQGDSAMYLCASSLEDGGLIYEQFFGPGTRLTVL.

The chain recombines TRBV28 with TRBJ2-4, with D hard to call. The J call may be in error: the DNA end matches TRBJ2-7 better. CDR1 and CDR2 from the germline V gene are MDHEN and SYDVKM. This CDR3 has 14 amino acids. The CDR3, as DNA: TGTGCCAGCAGTTTAGTCCCCCTTGGCTACGAGCAGTACTTC. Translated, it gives CASSLVPLGYEQYF.

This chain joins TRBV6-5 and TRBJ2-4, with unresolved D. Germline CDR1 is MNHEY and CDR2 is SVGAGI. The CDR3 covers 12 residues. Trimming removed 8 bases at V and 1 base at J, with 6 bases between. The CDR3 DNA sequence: TGTGCCAGCCTAAGTGCCAAAAACATTCAGTACTTC. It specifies CASLSAKNIQYF.

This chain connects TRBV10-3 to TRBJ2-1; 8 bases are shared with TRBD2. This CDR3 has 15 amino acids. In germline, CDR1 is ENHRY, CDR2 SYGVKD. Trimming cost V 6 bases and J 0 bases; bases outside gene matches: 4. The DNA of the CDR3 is TGTGCCATCAGACAGGGACTAGTCTCCTACAATGAGCAGTTCTTC. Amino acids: CAIRQGLVSYNEQFF.

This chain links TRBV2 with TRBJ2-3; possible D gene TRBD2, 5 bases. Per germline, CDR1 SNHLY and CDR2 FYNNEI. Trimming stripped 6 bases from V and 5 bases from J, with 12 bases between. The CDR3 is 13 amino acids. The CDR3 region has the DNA TGTGCCAGCAGGCAAACTAGTCTAGATACGCAGTATTTT. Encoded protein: CASRQTSLDTQYF.